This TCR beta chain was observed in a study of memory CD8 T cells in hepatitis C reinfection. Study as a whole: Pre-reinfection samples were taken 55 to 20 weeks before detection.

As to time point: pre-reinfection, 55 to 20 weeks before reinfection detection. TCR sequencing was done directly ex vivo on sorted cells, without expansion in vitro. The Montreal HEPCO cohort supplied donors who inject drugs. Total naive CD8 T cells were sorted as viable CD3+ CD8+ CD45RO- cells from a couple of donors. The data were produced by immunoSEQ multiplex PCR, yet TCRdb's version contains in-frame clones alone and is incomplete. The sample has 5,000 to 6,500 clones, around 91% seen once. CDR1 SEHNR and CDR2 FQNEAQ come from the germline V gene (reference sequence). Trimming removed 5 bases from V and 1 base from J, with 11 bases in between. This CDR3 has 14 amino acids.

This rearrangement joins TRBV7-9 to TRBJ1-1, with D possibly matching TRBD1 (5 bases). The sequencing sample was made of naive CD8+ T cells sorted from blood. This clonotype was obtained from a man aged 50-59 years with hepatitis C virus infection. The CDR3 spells CASSTGLGNTEAFF. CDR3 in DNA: TGTGCCAGCAGCACGGGACTGGGGAACACTGAAGCTTTCTTT.